The T cell receptor beta chain described here comes from a study of graft-versus-host responses after intestinal transplantation. Investigators plated approximately 200,000 CFSE-labeled responder cells together with approximately 200,000 irradiated stimulator cells labeled with violet dye. Sorted after the reaction were proliferating CFSE-low CD3+CD4+ and CD3+CD8+ responders. Data came from immunoSEQ multiplex PCR; TCRdb stores just in-frame clones and leaves some out. The sample carries about 21,000 clones, 40% to 45% recorded once. V dropped 2 bases and J dropped 4; count of bases not matched to a gene: 7. In germline, CDR1 is LGHNT, CDR2 FRNRAP. This CDR3 spans 17 amino acids.

This sequence was found in a human patient who received an intestinal transplant. The material sequenced was alloreactive CD8+ T cells from a mixed lymphocyte reaction culture, taken before intestinal transplant. The subset here: CFSE-low proliferating T cells sorted from roughly 6-day pre-transplant mixed lymphocyte reaction (GvH or HvG direction). The gene calls are TRBV12-5 and TRBJ2-1; 11 positions agree with TRBD1. The CDR3 region is CASGLTLGQGAYNEQFF. CDR3 coding DNA: TGTGCTAGTGGTTTGACACTCGGACAGGGGGCTTACAATGAGCAGTTCTTC.